The clone carrying this T cell receptor beta chain occurred once. Authors' methods: The authors estimated nucleated cell counts from reference gene primer amplification. Profiled with immunoSEQ multiplex PCR; TCRdb holds only in-frame clones, not every one. That table furnishes V, J and clone size, whereas the DNA furnished D and trimming. The sample consists of some 250,000 clones, 70% to 85% of them appearing once. The CDR3 is 15 amino acids. The germline V gene encodes CDR1 SGHRS and CDR2 YFSETQ. Unmatched junction bases numbered 5, after V lost 4 bases and J lost 0 bases. This entry comes from a study of blood T cell repertoires in COVID-19. Looking at the study overall: The origin of the acute and convalescent COVID-19 samples was the United States, Italy and Spain.

Membership in each cohort depended on participant-reported clinical history. Donors of Cohort 3 who recovered were those that had two negative PCRs, clearance, or symptom resolution. The receptor comes from a man aged 40-49 years who had recovered from COVID-19. J is TRBJ1-2 and V is TRBV5-1, with TRBD1 matching 8 bases. The specimen was PBMCs or T cells enriched from blood (not recorded which). CDR3 sequence: CASSVDRGANYGYTF. In nucleotides, the CDR3 is TGCGCCAGCAGCGTCGACAGGGGAGCTAACTATGGCTACACCTTC. Full variable domain (rest looked up from reference TRBV5-1 and TRBJ1-2): KAGVTQTPRYLIKTRGQQVTLSCSPISGHRSVSWYQQTPGQGLQFLFEYFSETQRNKGNFPGRFSGRQFSNSRSEMNVSTLELGDSALYLCASSVDRGANYGYTFGSGTRLTVV.